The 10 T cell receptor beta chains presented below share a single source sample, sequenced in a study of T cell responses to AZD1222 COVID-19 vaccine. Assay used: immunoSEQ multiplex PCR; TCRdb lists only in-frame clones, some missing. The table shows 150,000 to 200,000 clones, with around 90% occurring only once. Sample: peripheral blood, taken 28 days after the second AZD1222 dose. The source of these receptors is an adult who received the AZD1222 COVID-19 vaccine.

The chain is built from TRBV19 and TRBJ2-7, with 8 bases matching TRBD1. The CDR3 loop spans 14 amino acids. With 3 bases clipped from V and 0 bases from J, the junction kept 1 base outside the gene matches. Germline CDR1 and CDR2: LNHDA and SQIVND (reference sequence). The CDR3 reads CASSMTGASYEQYF. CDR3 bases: TGTGCCAGTAGTATGACAGGGGCCTCCTACGAGCAGTACTTC.

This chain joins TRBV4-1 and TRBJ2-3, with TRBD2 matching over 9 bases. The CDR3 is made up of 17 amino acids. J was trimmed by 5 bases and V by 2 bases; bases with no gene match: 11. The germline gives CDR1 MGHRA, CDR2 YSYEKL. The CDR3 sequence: CASSQLWGGGDGDTQYF. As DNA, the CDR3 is TGCGCCAGCAGCCAACTTTGGGGCGGGGGGGATGGAGATACGCAGTATTTT.

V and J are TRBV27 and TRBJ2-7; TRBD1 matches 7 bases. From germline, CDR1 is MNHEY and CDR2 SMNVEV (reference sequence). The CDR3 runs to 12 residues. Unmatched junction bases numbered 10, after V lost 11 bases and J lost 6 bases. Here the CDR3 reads CAGPKGAGEQYF. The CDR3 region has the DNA TGTGCCGGCCCCAAGGGGGCGGGCGAGCAGTACTTC.

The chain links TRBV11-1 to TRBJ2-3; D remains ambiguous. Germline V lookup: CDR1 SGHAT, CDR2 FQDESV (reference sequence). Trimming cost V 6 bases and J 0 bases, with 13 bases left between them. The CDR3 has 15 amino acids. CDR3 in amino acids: CASSEQRTSTDTQYF. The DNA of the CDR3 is TGTGCCAGCAGTGAACAGCGCACTAGCACAGATACGCAGTATTTT.

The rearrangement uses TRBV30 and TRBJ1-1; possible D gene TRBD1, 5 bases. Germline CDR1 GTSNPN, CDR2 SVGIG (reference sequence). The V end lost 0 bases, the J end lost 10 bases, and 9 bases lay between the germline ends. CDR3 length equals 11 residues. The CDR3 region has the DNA TGTGCCTGGAGTGTACAGGTGGGAGCTTTCTTT. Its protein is CAWSVQVGAFF.

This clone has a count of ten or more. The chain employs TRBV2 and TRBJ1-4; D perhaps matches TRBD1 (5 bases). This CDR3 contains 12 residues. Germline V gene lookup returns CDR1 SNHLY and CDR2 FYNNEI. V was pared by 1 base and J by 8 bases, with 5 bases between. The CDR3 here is CASSEEGEKLFF. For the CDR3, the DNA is TGTGCCAGCAGTGAAGAGGGGGAAAAACTGTTTTTT.

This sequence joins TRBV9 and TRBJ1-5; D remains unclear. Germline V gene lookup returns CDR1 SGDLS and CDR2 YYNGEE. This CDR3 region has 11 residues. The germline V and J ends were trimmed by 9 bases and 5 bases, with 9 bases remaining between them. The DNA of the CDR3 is TGTGCCACCAATAAACATCAGCCCCAGCATTTT. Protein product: CATNKHQPQHF.

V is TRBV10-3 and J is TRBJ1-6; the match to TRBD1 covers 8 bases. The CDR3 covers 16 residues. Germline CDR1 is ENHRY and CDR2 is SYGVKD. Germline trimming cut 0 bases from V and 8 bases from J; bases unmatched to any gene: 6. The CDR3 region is CAISESTGQGDSPLHF. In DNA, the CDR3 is TGTGCCATCAGTGAGTCGACAGGACAGGGTGATTCACCCCTCCACTTT.

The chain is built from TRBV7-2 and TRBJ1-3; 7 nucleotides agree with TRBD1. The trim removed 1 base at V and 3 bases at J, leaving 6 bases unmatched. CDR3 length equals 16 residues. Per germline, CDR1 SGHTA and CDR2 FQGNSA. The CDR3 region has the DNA TGTGCCAGCAGCTTAGACAGGGGAGGAGGTGGAAACACCATATATTTT. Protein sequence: CASSLDRGGGGNTIYF.

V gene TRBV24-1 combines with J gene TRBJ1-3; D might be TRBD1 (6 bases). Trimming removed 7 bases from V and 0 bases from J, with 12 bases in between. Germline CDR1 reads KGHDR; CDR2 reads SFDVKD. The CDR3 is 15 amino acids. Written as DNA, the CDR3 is TGTGCCACCAGCAGGGGAGGCAGCTCTGGAAACACCATATATTTT. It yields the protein CATSRGGSSGNTIYF.